This T cell receptor (beta chain) came from a study of T cell repertoires in cytomegalovirus infection. One entry per CDR3 protein, called by TCRdb with MiXCR from the reads. The data contain about half a million distinct CDR3 sequences, roughly 34% of them seen just once; the ten biggest clones take up roughly 16%. Findings and caveats of the study: CMV-specific TCR beta clonotypes restricted by HLA-C were the ones dominating the ex vivo response.

This clonotype was counted between two and nine times. The antigen is unknown. CDR1 and CDR2 (germline): SGHDT, YYEEEE. There are 13 residues in the CDR3. V lost 6 bases, J lost 3 bases, and 12 bases lay in between. The material was cultured PBMCs, obtained from culture after CMV antigen stimulation. The receptor was derived from a human donor in good health (CMV status not recorded). Some clones in this sample may be carry-over from other donors' samples. This chain links TRBV5-6 with TRBJ1-1; D is unclear. CDR3 amino acids: CASTLYGDTEAFF. For the CDR3, the DNA is TGTGCCAGCACCTTATATGGGGACACTGAAGCTTTCTTT. The full variable domain, in which reference TRBV5-6 and TRBJ1-1 provide the parts outside the CDR3, is DAGVTQSPTHLIKTRGQQVTLRCSPKSGHDTVSWYQQALGQGPQFIFQYYEEEERQRGNFPDRFSGHQFPNYSSELNVNALLLGDSALYLCASTLYGDTEAFFGQGTRLTVV.